This is a list of T cell receptor beta chains from one sample in a study of T cell changes during pregnancy in multiple sclerosis. Using immunoSEQ multiplex PCR, the repertoire was profiled, and TCRdb retains in-frame clones only, with some absent. The sample has approximately 79,000 clones; just under 95% are singletons. The sequencing used peripheral blood, collected in the second trimester of pregnancy. The receptors shown here come from a female donor in good health, enrolled as a control in a pregnancy study. CDR3s include the opening cysteine and the closing phenylalanine or tryptophan. A D gene is named only where the DNA matches it firmly. Only part of the rows carry a size: once, few, many, or a class if the clone is expanded.

D: TRBD1; J: TRBJ2-5; size: NA; V: TRBV9; CDR3: CASSVARGQETQYF; DNA: TGTGCCAGCAGCGTAGCCAGGGGGCAGGAGACCCAGTACTTC
D: NA; J: TRBJ2-5; size: NA; V: TRBV10-2; CDR3: CASSLGGQETQYF; DNA: TGCGCCAGCAGTTTAGGGGGACAAGAGACCCAGTACTTC
D: NA; J: TRBJ2-2; size: NA; V: TRBV27; CDR3: CASSLSAGVGTGELFF; DNA: TGTGCCAGCAGTTTATCCGCAGGGGTTGGCACCGGGGAGCTGTTTTTT
D: TRBD1; J: TRBJ1-1; size: NA; V: TRBV7-8; CDR3: CASSFNRGQGVVNTEAFF; DNA: TGTGCCAGCAGCTTCAATAGGGGACAGGGGGTAGTCAACACTGAAGCTTTCTTT
D: TRBD1; J: TRBJ1-4; size: NA; V: TRBV5-6; CDR3: CASSDWDRGSTNEKLFF; DNA: TGTGCCAGCAGCGATTGGGACAGGGGATCAACTAATGAAAAACTGTTTTTT
D: TRBD2; J: TRBJ2-7; size: NA; V: TRBV2; CDR3: CASSEISGAAYEQYF; DNA: TGTGCCAGCAGTGAGATTAGCGGGGCAGCCTACGAGCAGTACTTC
D: TRBD1; J: TRBJ2-2; size: NA; V: TRBV5-1; CDR3: CASRDGTGDTGELFF; DNA: TGCGCCAGCAGGGACGGGACAGGGGACACCGGGGAGCTGTTTTTT
D: TRBD1; J: TRBJ1-2; size: NA; V: TRBV5-6; CDR3: CASSSQGKGYTF; DNA: TGTGCCAGCAGCTCACAGGGGAAAGGCTACACCTTC
D: NA; J: TRBJ1-2; size: NA; V: TRBV7-2; CDR3: CASSPGTTNYGYTF; DNA: TGTGCCAGCAGCCCGGGGACTACGAACTATGGCTACACCTTC
D: TRBD1; J: TRBJ1-2; size: NA; V: TRBV5-4; CDR3: CASSWDRGDYGYTF; DNA: TGTGCCAGCAGCTGGGACAGGGGAGACTATGGCTACACCTTC
D: NA; J: TRBJ1-6; size: NA; V: TRBV9; CDR3: CASSPAPTYYNSPLHF; DNA: TGTGCCAGCAGCCCCGCTCCGACTTATTATAATTCACCCCTCCACTTT
D: NA; J: TRBJ2-3; size: once; V: TRBV6-5; CDR3: CASSSTSGGPPDTQYF; DNA: TGTGCCAGCAGTTCCACCTCAGGGGGGCCCCCAGATACGCAGTATTTT
D: TRBD2; J: TRBJ2-2; size: NA; V: TRBV7-2; CDR3: CASSLARTSAGELFF; DNA: TGTGCCAGCAGCTTAGCGAGGACTAGCGCCGGGGAGCTGTTTTTT
D: NA; J: TRBJ2-7; size: NA; V: TRBV5-4; CDR3: CASSLAGVQHEQYF; DNA: TGTGCCAGCAGCTTGGCCGGGGTCCAGCACGAGCAGTACTTC
D: TRBD1; J: TRBJ1-2; size: NA; V: TRBV9; CDR3: CASSVTGQGTYGYTF; DNA: TGTGCCAGCAGCGTGACGGGACAGGGTACCTATGGCTACACCTTC
D: NA; J: TRBJ1-2; size: NA; V: TRBV9; CDR3: CASSVGADWGQNYGYTF; DNA: TGTGCCAGCAGCGTAGGGGCAGATTGGGGCCAAAACTATGGCTACACCTTC
D: NA; J: TRBJ1-5; size: NA; V: TRBV7-8; CDR3: CASSLLNQPQHF; DNA: TGTGCCAGCAGCCTATTAAATCAGCCCCAGCATTTT
D: NA; J: TRBJ1-1; size: NA; V: TRBV6-1; CDR3: CASRGGQGENTEAFF; DNA: TGTGCCAGCAGGGGGGGGCAGGGTGAGAACACTGAAGCTTTCTTT
D: NA; J: TRBJ2-6; size: NA; V: TRBV4-2; CDR3: CASSQDRGGTGANVLTF; DNA: TGTGCCAGCAGCCAAGATCGGGGAGGTACTGGGGCCAACGTCCTGACTTTC
D: TRBD1; J: TRBJ1-6; size: NA; V: TRBV2; CDR3: CASTNEGARNSPLHF; DNA: TGTGCCAGCACTAATGAGGGGGCGCGGAATTCACCCCTCCACTTT
D: NA; J: TRBJ1-2; size: NA; V: TRBV30; CDR3: CAWSLEQGVGYGYTF; DNA: TGTGCCTGGAGTCTGGAACAGGGCGTTGGATATGGCTACACCTTC
D: NA; J: TRBJ1-1; size: NA; V: TRBV13; CDR3: CASSIGNRAFEAFF; DNA: TGTGCCAGCAGTATAGGGAACAGGGCCTTTGAAGCTTTCTTT
D: TRBD1; J: TRBJ2-3; size: NA; V: TRBV14; CDR3: CASSQDRRTGGADTQYF; DNA: TGTGCCAGCAGCCAAGATCGCCGGACAGGGGGCGCAGATACGCAGTATTTT
D: TRBD1; J: TRBJ2-2; size: NA; V: TRBV27; CDR3: CASSSKGAGELFF; DNA: TGTGCCAGCAGTTCTAAGGGGGCGGGGGAGCTGTTTTTT
D: NA; J: TRBJ1-6; size: once; V: TRBV7-8; CDR3: CASSLQGSGRNSPLHF; DNA: TGTGCCAGCAGCCTACAGGGATCCGGAAGAAATTCACCCCTCCACTTT
D: NA; J: TRBJ2-5; size: NA; V: TRBV4-3; CDR3: CASSQQAGDETQYF; DNA: TGCGCCAGCAGCCAACAGGCGGGTGACGAGACCCAGTACTTC
D: TRBD1; J: TRBJ1-2; size: NA; V: TRBV4-1; CDR3: CASGPGQGASYGYTF; DNA: TGCGCCAGCGGTCCGGGGCAGGGGGCGTCTTATGGCTACACCTTC
D: TRBD1; J: TRBJ1-2; size: NA; V: TRBV6-5; CDR3: CASSRGQGRGNTF; DNA: TGTGCCAGCAGTAGGGGACAGGGGCGAGGGAACACCTTC